This TCR beta chain was sequenced during a study of cytomegalovirus exposure and HLA in healthy donors. The overall study: The approximately 120 validation repertoires used the same platform as the 550 to 750 first-cohort repertoires, a later analysis reported.

CDR1 is SGHTA and CDR2 is FQGNSA in the germline V gene. This CDR3 comprises 15 residues. Trimming pared 2 bases from V and 9 bases from J, leaving 19 bases between. Study-wide results and caveats: Investigators reported 164 TCR beta chains as tied to cytomegalovirus. Per published reports, the classifier diagnosed cytomegalovirus status with high specificity and sensitivity.

About this clone itself: Its cognate antigen is unknown.

Here immunoSEQ multiplex PCR was the method, and the copy in TCRdb shows in-frame clones only, minus some. The profile shows around 150,000 clones, less than 90% of them singletons. Sequenced sample: PBMCs. This receptor was identified in a woman between 18 and 30 years old in good health and CMV-seropositive. The chain combines TRBV7-2 with TRBJ1-1; TRBD1 is a possible D gene (5 bases). DNA for the CDR3: TGTGCCAGCAGCTTAAACCGGGCCCCGAAGGGGAAAGCTTTCTTT. Translated: CASSLNRAPKGKAFF. Full variable domain (missing parts from reference TRBV7-2 and TRBJ1-1): GAGVSQSPSNKVTEKGKDVELRCDPISGHTALYWYRQSLGQGLEFLIYFQGNSAPDKSGLPSDRFSAERTGGSVSTLTIQRTQQEDSAVYLCASSLNRAPKGKAFFGQGTRLTVV.